This record covers a single T cell receptor beta chain. The table lists this clone with a count of one. Its antigen has not been determined. There are no base qualities to consult, and no much larger clone falls within one base. Other nucleotide sequences from this sample produce the same CDR3. The CDR3 holds 16 amino acids from the cysteine to the phenylalanine. Only the CDR3 part of the read is kept: 48 bases, read in frame from the first base. The V end gives up 5 bases and the J end 2 bases, leaving 4 bases in the junction not matched to a gene. Looking up the germline V gene (reference sequence) yields CDR1 LNHDA and CDR2 SQIVND. The entire isolated RNA was reverse transcribed using the High Capacity cDNA Reverse Transcription Kit, and thus expressed TCRB transcripts were sequenced. Deep immunoSEQ sequencing was performed on naive, central memory and regulatory T cell samples, with an average of approximately 3.9 million total reads per sample. Sorted cells were lysed in RLT buffer, and RNA was extracted using DNase-treated RNeasy Micro or Mini kits according to cell number. To prevent cross-contamination, each cell subset was processed individually, whereas patient and healthy donor samples were processed jointly. Using the immunoSEQ multiplex PCR, TCRB sequences were amplified from cDNA into 87-bp fragments spanning the CDR3 region. Sequencing of the amplicons was done on the Illumina HiSeq platform. The paper's data handling went like this. PCR bias was computationally corrected using synthetic template baselines, reads within Hamming distance 2 were collapsed, and singletons that could not be merged were discarded. By aligning reads against IMGT, V, D and J genes, CDR3 length, and insertions or deletions at six rearrangement sites were assigned. Clonotype counts were normalized to sorted cell number within each subset before computing true diversity and Gini coefficients with the tcR R package. The overlap coefficient, calculated on TCRB nucleotide sequences, was used to quantify repertoire sharing. The source is immuneACCESS, and TCRdb retained only in-frame sequences with V and J called. Part of the clones is not carried over; for the studies checked, unresolved V genes explain less than half of this, and the remainder is unexplained. For V, J and clone size, that table is used; D and trimming come from the DNA. The sample profile shows 160,000 or so clones; around 8.4% of them were found once. The ten largest make up around 0.5% of the sample.

This record comes from a study of beta chain features in type 1 diabetes (dated by TCRdb to between 2018 and 2020). With regard to the full study: Patients and healthy donors did not differ in mean age, gender distribution, total cell number or subset yield. A total of 85 million to 140 million sorted cells were examined across all samples, and a strong correlation was observed between cell number per subset and RNA yield. In the study, recently diagnosed type 1 diabetes patients and matched healthy donors were compared on the TCRB repertoires of their sorted circulating CD4+ T cell subsets. Regulatory and stem cell-like memory subsets were obtained from only 8 patients and roughly 8 healthy donors, while naive and central memory subsets were obtained from all 30 or so donors.

Each donor gave one peripheral blood draw, roughly 120 mL on average, collected into heparinised tubes. A BD FACSAria II and a panel including CD45RO, CCR7, CD25, CD127, CD95 and CD27 were used to sort naive, central memory, regulatory and stem cell-like memory CD4+ T cells. A purity above 98% was achieved for all sorted populations. PBMCs were separated immediately by Lymphoprep density gradient centrifugation and were stained directly, without being cultured. To minimize batch effects, samples were stained and sorted in pairs, one healthy donor with one patient per experiment. Broad study findings and their caveats: Patients with type 1 diabetes made fewer insertions and deleted more nucleotides at VDJ recombination sites, implying thymic rearrangement abnormalities. HLA sub-analyses involved small numbers of individuals, so any influence of HLA type on TCRB rearrangement remained unresolved. Because cDNA was sequenced instead of genomic DNA, activated cells with high expression could be over-represented, although the groups did not differ in activation or CD3 levels. Shorter templates might be favored by PCR, yet because patient and control samples were amplified and corrected together, any such skew would affect both groups equally. A moderate but significant shortening of TCRB CDR3 length was observed in type 1 diabetes patients in all four CD4+ subsets. Naive, central memory and regulatory TCRB repertoires appeared to be more similar among patients than among healthy donors.

The sample consisted of central memory CD4+ T cells from blood. The V and J segments used are TRBV19 and TRBJ2-5, and TRBD2 matches 14 of the central bases. The sequence derives from a young woman with type 1 diabetes. The bases are TGTGCCAGTAGTCCGAGACTAGCGGGAGGGCAAGAGACCCAGTACTTC. Translated, this is CASSPRLAGGQETQYF.